The rows below give T cell receptor beta chains drawn from one sample of a study of blood T cell repertoires in COVID-19. The table came from immunoSEQ multiplex PCR; TCRdb's copy has only in-frame clones and leaves some out. The table lists about 200,000 clones, approximately 84% of them singletons, with nearly 4.5% in the top ten. The sequenced sample was peripheral blood. These receptors came from a man in his forties or fifties with acute or convalescent COVID-19. Both conserved end residues are part of each CDR3.

j_call,v_call,cdr3_aa
TRBJ1-5,TRBV9,CASSARGGSNQPQHF
TRBJ2-3,TRBV9,CASSVAPPGSDTQYF
TRBJ2-4,TRBV9,CASSALSRGNIQYF
TRBJ1-1,TRBV28,CASSPGGASTEAFF
TRBJ1-1,TRBV5-1,CASSWGGGETEAFF
TRBJ1-6,TRBV27,CASRATDRSGKVSPLHF
TRBJ1-4,TRBV18,CASSDQGAEKLFF
TRBJ2-2,TRBV5-1,CASSFQGGTGELFF
TRBJ1-1,TRBV18,CASFQGMNTEAFF
TRBJ1-1,TRBV12-3/TRBV12-4,CASSLQGFTEAFF
TRBJ1-1,TRBV4-1,CASSHEGVGRPEAFF
TRBJ2-1,TRBV29-1,CSATGPGLAGNEQFF
TRBJ1-5,TRBV7-9,CASSLARQGNSNQPQHF
TRBJ1-2,TRBV29-1,CSANRGAGVGYTF
TRBJ1-4,TRBV5-5,CASSFRTGAEKLFF
TRBJ2-2,TRBV2,CASSEMWAQGLRSGELFF
TRBJ1-5,TRBV6-2/TRBV6-3,CASSYHRGTYSNQPQHF
TRBJ2-3,TRBV5-6,CASSLESTQYF
TRBJ1-2,TRBV7-2,CASSLAPWAKLYGYTF
TRBJ1-5,TRBV18,CASSPDSRQPQHF
TRBJ1-5,TRBV7-9,CASTWGEGSQPQHF
TRBJ1-1,TRBV11-2,CASSLYGTEAFF
TRBJ2-5,TRBV11-3,CASSSGLLSGPGRRETQYF
TRBJ1-2,TRBV18,CASSPTKLRQGEVGGYTF
TRBJ1-2,TRBV6-5,CATLGGTAYGYTF
TRBJ2-1,TRBV7-8,CASSLYGSNNEQFF
TRBJ1-6,TRBV19,CASSLLPGQAYNSPLHF
TRBJ2-2,TRBV19,CASSIGTSGGGELFF
TRBJ1-1,TRBV30,CAWSPQGDTEAFF
TRBJ2-1,TRBV3-1/TRBV3-2,CASSQPRGGFDEQFF
TRBJ1-1,TRBV6-1,CASSEERREAFF
TRBJ1-1,TRBV5-1,CASSLAPGQGRTEAFF
TRBJ2-5,TRBV2,CASKSGGSAQYF
TRBJ1-3,TRBV5-4,CASSLGGRGSGSSGNTIYF
TRBJ1-6,TRBV11-2,CASSVDRGYSPLHF
TRBJ1-6,TRBV14,CASSPSIYNSPLHF
TRBJ1-2,TRBV6-5,CASSYRGIDGYTF
TRBJ2-5,TRBV3-1/TRBV3-2,CASSPRQGNSMTQYF
TRBJ1-4,TRBV10-1,CASIPFRSTNEKLFF
TRBJ1-5,TRBV5-1,CASSEQGGNQPQHF
TRBJ1-2,TRBV10-3,CAISESTGGPYGYTF
TRBJ1-1,TRBV3-1/TRBV3-2,CASSRSGTGGTEAFF
TRBJ2-1,TRBV10-2,CVRLSGQLYNEQFF
TRBJ2-7,TRBV6-5,CASLGNSYEQYF
TRBJ2-2,TRBV4-1,CASSPRAQERANTGELFF
TRBJ1-1,TRBV2,CASSGMNTEAFF